These T cell receptor beta chains were read from a single sample in a study of regulatory T cells in long-lasting Graves disease. TCRdb reprocessed the multiplex PCR reads with MiXCR, giving one entry per CDR3 protein. The data hold approximately 210,000 distinct CDR3 sequences, with around 20% observed a single time. The sequencing here drew on peripheral blood mononuclear cells (PBMCs), taken at new diagnosis, from a patient treated with antithyroid drugs. These receptors came from a female donor with Graves disease. The CDR3 runs from the conserved cysteine through the conserved F or W. The D gene is left open where the match is weak. For some rows the clone size is stated as once, few or many, or as a class when expanded; others skip it.

d_call	clone_size	v_call	j_call	cdr3_aa	cdr3_nt
-	many	TRBV2	TRBJ2-2	CASRGLRGQAGELFF	TGTGCCAGCCGAGGCCTGAGGGGTCAGGCCGGGGAGCTGTTTTTT
-	many	TRBV9	TRBJ1-4	CASSVEGGNEKLFF	TGTGCCAGCAGCGTAGAGGGGGGAAATGAAAAACTGTTTTTT
-	-	TRBV7-2	TRBJ2-2	CAGSPGGGRTGEPFF	TGTGCCGGCAGCCCCGGAGGGGGTCGGACCGGGGAGCCGTTTTTT
TRBD1	-	TRBV5-6	TRBJ2-7	CASSPTGTGDEQYF	TGTGCCAGCAGCCCGACCGGGACAGGGGACGAGCAGTACTTC
TRBD2	many	TRBV20-1	TRBJ2-1	CSATPASGSYNEQFF	TGCAGTGCTACCCCTGCTAGCGGGAGCTACAATGAGCAGTTCTTC
-	-	TRBV15	TRBJ1-5	CATSRATSGNQPHHF	TGTGCCACCAGCAGAGCCACAAGTGGAAATCAGCCCCATCATTTT
-	many	TRBV7-2	TRBJ2-1	CASSSPRGEQFF	TGTGCCAGCAGCTCCCCTAGGGGTGAGCAGTTCTTC
TRBD1	many	TRBV9	TRBJ1-2	CASSLSTPGGEGGYTF	TGTGCCAGCAGCCTGTCGACCCCAGGGGGGGAAGGAGGCTACACCTTC
-	many	TRBV2	TRBJ2-1	CATTRAGEQFF	TGTGCCACCACTAGAGCCGGTGAGCAGTTCTTC
TRBD1	once	TRBV2	TRBJ2-7	CASRKGQGNYEQYF	TGTGCCAGCAGGAAAGGACAGGGGAACTACGAGCAGTACTTC
-	many	TRBV7-2	TRBJ1-3	CASSLSPNIGNTIYF	TGTGCCAGCAGCTTATCCCCTAACATAGGAAACACCATATATTTT
TRBD1	many	TRBV6-2/TRBV6-3	TRBJ1-5	CATARKQGNQPQHF	TGTGCCACCGCGAGGAAACAGGGGAACCAGCCCCAGCATTTT
TRBD1	few	TRBV30	TRBJ2-7	CAWSLLRGQGWEQYF	TGTGCCTGGAGCTTACTGCGAGGACAGGGCTGGGAGCAGTACTTC
-	many	TRBV12-3/TRBV12-4	TRBJ2-1	CASSARPSYNEQFF	TGTGCGTCATCGGCCCGCCCATCCTACAATGAGCAGTTCTTC
TRBD1	-	TRBV5-4	TRBJ2-1	CASSRTGSYEQFF	TGTGCCAGCAGCCGGACAGGTTCCTATGAGCAGTTCTTC
-	many	TRBV11-2	TRBJ2-7	CASSLGGMNEQYF	TGTGCCAGCAGCTTAGGTGGGATGAACGAGCAGTACTTC
-	many	TRBV7-6	TRBJ1-1	CASSLNKGKNTEAFF	TGTGCCAGCAGCTTAAATAAGGGGAAGAACACTGAAGCTTTCTTT
-	many	TRBV20-1	TRBJ1-1	CSARDSGARNTEAFF	TGCAGTGCTAGGGATTCGGGGGCGAGGAACACTGAAGCTTTCTTT
-	many	TRBV15	TRBJ2-7	CATSRDPLAGYEQYF	TGTGCCACCAGCAGAGACCCGCTAGCAGGCTACGAGCAGTACTTC
TRBD2	many	TRBV6-2/TRBV6-3	TRBJ2-3	CASTLAGGGTDTQYF	TGTGCCAGCACCCTCGCGGGAGGAGGCACAGATACGCAGTATTTT
-	many	TRBV5-8	TRBJ1-1	CASSAGDMYNTEAFF	TGTGCCAGCAGCGCAGGGGACATGTATAACACTGAAGCTTTCTTT
-	many	TRBV7-2	TRBJ1-1	CASSFKVRSEAFF	TGTGCCAGCAGCTTCAAGGTTCGGTCTGAAGCTTTCTTT
TRBD2	many	TRBV10-2	TRBJ2-7	CASSGASGNYEQYF	TGCGCCAGCAGTGGAGCTAGCGGGAATTACGAGCAGTACTTC
TRBD1	many	TRBV6-5	TRBJ2-7	CASSHSGQGIEQYF	TGTGCCAGCAGCCACTCGGGACAGGGGATCGAGCAGTACTTC
TRBD1	many	TRBV20-1	TRBJ2-4	CSAFPTGKNIQYF	TGCAGTGCATTCCCGACAGGGAAAAACATTCAGTACTTC
TRBD2	many	TRBV3-1	TRBJ2-7	CASRSTAGSSYEQYF	TGTGCCAGCAGATCCACAGCGGGAAGCTCCTACGAGCAGTACTTC
TRBD2	few	TRBV4-2	TRBJ2-1	CASSQEGLAGGLSYNEQFF	TGTGCCAGCAGCCAAGAGGGACTAGCGGGGGGCCTTTCCTACAATGAGCAGTTCTTC
TRBD2	many	TRBV24-1	TRBJ2-1	CATSDFTSGSGDEQFF	TGTGCCACCAGTGATTTTACTAGCGGGAGCGGTGATGAGCAGTTCTTC
TRBD1	-	TRBV4-1	TRBJ2-7	CASSYNYRGPYEQYF	TGCGCCAGCAGCTACAACTACAGGGGGCCCTACGAGCAGTACTTC
-	-	TRBV24-1	TRBJ1-2	CATSMGDYGYTF	TGTGCCACCAGTATGGGGGACTATGGCTACACCTTC
TRBD2	-	TRBV27	TRBJ2-1	CASGFGLAGRRPYNEQFF	TGTGCCAGCGGGTTCGGACTAGCGGGGAGGAGACCCTACAATGAGCAGTTCTTC
-	many	TRBV6-5	TRBJ1-2	CASSYWAGTNYGYTF	TGTGCCAGCAGTTACTGGGCAGGAACTAACTATGGCTACACCTTC
-	few	TRBV9	TRBJ2-1	CASSVADYNEQFF	TGTGCCAGCAGCGTGGCGGACTACAATGAGCAGTTCTTC
TRBD1	many	TRBV7-2	TRBJ2-7	CASSPDRGLYEQYF	TGTGCCAGCAGCCCGGACAGGGGGCTCTACGAGCAGTACTTC
-	-	TRBV7-3	TRBJ2-7	CASSPLEGVPAYEQYF	TGTGCCAGCAGCCCTCTCGAGGGGGTTCCTGCCTACGAGCAGTACTTC
TRBD1	many	TRBV2	TRBJ1-6	CASRGQGVAASPLHF	TGTGCCAGCAGGGGACAGGGAGTGGCGGCTTCACCCCTCCACTTT
TRBD2	few	TRBV14	TRBJ2-3	CASSHGTSTGDMQYF	TGTGCCAGCAGCCACGGGACTAGTACAGGAGATATGCAGTATTTT
-	many	TRBV18	TRBJ2-3	CASSPGELTDTQYF	TGTGCCAGCTCACCCGGGGAGCTTACAGATACGCAGTATTTT
-	many	TRBV20-1	TRBJ2-1	CSARDLDEQFF	TGCAGTGCTAGAGATTTGGATGAGCAGTTCTTC
-	many	TRBV27	TRBJ1-1	CASSRRTGWTFF	TGTGCCAGCAGTCGACGAACAGGGTGGACTTTCTTT